This T cell receptor beta chain is drawn from a study of response to subunit inactivated influenza vaccine. The study's findings and limits: Every seasonal influenza vaccination brings in few new T cells, the authors suggested.

One entry per CDR3 protein results from TCRdb running MiXCR on the RT-PCR reads. The repertoire holds 500,000 to 750,000 distinct CDR3 sequences, with 14% as singletons. This clonotype turned up a few times. Its antigen is currently unknown. CDR1 is SGHVS, CDR2 FNYEAQ, per germline. With 5 bases removed from V and 6 bases from J, the gap between germline ends came to 17 bases. The length of the CDR3 is 14 residues. This sequence joins TRBV7-6 and TRBJ2-7; tentatively, D is TRBD1 (6 bases). This receptor was obtained from a man aged 50 or older who received an inactivated influenza vaccine. The sample in question was PBMCs from blood, obtained 11 to 12 days after vaccination. CDR3 region: CASSKWLQGSEQYF. The CDR3 DNA sequence: TGTGCCAGCAGCAAATGGCTACAGGGATCCGAGCAGTACTTC.